This T cell receptor (beta chain) was sequenced during a study of Graves' ophthalmopathy and Graves' hyperthyroidism. Germline values: CDR1 GTSNPN, CDR2 SVGIG (reference sequence). The CDR3 loop spans 11 amino acids. Trimming shortened V by 8 bases and J by 0 bases, and 8 bases separated the two germline ends. Beta-chain TCR CDR3 regions were amplified from RNA transcripts. HTBI primers primed a first-round RT-PCR, and a second-round multiplex PCR followed. TCRdb re-derived calls from the multiplex PCR reads in MiXCR, one entry per CDR3 protein. The sample yields about 1.1 million distinct CDR3 sequences, roughly two fifths seen once.

The chain has TRBV30 and TRBJ2-7, with D maybe TRBD1 (5 bases). This receptor was obtained from an adult man with Graves' hyperthyroidism. The specimen was peripheral blood or thyroid tissue (not recorded which). CDR3 sequence: CAGHSSYEQYF. The CDR3 nucleotides read TGTGCCGGACACAGCTCCTACGAGCAGTACTTC.